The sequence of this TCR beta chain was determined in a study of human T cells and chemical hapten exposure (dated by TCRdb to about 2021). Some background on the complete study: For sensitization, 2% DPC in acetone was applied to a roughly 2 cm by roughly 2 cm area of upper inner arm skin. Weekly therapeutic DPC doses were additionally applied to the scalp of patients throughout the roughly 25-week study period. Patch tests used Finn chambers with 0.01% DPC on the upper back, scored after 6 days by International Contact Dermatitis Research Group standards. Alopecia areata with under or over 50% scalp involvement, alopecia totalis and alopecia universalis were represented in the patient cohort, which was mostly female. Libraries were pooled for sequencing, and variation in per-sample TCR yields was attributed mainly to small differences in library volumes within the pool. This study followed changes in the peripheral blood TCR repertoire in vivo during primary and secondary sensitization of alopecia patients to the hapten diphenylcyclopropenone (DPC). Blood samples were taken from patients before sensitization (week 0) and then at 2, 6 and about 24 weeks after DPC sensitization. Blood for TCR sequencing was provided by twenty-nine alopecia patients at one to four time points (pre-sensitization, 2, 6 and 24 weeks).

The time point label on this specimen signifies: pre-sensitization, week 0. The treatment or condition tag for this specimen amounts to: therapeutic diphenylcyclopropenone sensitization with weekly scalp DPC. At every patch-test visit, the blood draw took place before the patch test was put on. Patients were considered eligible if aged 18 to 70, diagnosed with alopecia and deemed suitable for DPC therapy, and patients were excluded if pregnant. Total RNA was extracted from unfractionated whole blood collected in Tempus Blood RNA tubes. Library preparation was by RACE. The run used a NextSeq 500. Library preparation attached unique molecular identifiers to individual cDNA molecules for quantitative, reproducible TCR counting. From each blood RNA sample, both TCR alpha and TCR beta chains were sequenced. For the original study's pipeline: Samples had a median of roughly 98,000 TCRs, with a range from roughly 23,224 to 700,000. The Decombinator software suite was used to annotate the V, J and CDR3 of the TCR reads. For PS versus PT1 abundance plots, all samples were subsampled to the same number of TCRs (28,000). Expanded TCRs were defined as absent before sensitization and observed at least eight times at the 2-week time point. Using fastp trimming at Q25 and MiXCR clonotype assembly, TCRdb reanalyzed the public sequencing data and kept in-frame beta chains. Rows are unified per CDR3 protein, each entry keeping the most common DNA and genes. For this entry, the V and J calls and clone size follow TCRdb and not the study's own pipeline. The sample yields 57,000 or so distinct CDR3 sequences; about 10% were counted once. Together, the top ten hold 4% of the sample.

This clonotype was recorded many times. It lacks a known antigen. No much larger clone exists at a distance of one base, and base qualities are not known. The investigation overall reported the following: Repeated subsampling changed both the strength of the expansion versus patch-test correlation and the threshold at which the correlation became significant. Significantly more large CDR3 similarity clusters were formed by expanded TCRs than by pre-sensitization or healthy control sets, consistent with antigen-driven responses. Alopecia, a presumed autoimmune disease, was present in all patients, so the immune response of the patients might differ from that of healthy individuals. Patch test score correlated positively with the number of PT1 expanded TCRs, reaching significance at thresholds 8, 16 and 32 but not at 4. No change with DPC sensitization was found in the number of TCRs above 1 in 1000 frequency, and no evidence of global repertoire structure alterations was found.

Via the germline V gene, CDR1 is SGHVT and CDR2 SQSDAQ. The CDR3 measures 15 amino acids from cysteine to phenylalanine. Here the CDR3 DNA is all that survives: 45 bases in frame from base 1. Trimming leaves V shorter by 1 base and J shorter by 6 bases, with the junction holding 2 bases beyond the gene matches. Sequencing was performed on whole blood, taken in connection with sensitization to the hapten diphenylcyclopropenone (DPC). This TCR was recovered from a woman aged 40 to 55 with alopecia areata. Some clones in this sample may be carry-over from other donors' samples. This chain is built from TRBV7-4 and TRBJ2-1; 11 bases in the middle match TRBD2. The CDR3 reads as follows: CASSLVAGGLNEQFF. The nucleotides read TGTGCCAGCAGCTTAGTAGCGGGAGGGCTCAATGAGCAGTTCTTC.